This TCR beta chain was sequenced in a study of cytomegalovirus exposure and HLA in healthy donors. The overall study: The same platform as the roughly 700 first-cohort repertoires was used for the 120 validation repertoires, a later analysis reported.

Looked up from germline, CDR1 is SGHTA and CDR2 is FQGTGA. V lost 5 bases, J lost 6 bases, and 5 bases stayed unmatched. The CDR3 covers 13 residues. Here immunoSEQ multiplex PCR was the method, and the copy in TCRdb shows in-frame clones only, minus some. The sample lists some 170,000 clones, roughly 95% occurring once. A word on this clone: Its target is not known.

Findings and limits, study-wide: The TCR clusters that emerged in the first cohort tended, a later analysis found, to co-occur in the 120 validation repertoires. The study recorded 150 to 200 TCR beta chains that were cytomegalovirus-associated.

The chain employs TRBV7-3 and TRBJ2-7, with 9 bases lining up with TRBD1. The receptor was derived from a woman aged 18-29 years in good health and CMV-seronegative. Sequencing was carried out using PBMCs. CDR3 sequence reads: CASSPGTGREQYF. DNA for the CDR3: TGTGCCAGCAGCCCAGGGACAGGGCGCGAGCAGTACTTC.